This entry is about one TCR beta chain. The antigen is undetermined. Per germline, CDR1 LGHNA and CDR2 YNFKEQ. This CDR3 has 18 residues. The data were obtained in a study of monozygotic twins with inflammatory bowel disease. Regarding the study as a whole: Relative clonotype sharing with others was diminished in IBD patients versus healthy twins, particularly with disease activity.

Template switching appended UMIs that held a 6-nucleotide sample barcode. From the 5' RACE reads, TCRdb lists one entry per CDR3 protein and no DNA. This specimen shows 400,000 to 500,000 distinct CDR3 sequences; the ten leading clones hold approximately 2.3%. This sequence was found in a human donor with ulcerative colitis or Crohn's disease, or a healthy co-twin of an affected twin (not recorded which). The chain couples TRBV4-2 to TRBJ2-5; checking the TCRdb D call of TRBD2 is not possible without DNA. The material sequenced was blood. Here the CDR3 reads CASSQNQLAGGRGETQYF.